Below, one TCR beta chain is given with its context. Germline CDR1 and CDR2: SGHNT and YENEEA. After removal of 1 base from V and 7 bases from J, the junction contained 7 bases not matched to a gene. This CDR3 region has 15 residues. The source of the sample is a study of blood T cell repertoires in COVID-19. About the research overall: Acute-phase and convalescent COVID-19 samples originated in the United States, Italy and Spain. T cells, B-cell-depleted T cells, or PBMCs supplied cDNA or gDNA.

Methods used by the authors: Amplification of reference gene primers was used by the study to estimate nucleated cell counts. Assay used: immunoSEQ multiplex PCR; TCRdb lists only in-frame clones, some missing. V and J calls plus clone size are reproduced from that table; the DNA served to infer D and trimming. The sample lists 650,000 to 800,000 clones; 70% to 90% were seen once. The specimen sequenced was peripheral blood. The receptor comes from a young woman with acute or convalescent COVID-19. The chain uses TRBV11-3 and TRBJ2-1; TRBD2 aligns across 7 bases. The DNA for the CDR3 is TGTGCCAGCAGCTTAGGGTTCAGGGAGGGGAATGAGCAGTTCTTC. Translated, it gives CASSLGFREGNEQFF.